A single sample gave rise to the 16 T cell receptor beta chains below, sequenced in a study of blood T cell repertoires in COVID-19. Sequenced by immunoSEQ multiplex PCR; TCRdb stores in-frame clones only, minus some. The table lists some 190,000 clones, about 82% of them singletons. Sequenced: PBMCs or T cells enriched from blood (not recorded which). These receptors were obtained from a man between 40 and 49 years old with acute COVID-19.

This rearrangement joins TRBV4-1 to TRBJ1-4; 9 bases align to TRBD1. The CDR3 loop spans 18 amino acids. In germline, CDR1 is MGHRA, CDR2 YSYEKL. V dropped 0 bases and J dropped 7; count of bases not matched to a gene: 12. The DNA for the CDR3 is TGCGCCAGCAGCCAAGAAAAGGGGGTGGGGACAGGGCTTGAAAAACTGTTTTTT. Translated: CASSQEKGVGTGLEKLFF.

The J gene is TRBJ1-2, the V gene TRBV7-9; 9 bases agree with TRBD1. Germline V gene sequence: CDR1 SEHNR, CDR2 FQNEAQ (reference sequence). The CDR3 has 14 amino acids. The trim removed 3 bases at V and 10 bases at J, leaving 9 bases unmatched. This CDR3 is CASSLGGQGIPYTF. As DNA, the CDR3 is TGTGCCAGCAGCTTGGGTGGACAGGGGATTCCCTACACCTTC.

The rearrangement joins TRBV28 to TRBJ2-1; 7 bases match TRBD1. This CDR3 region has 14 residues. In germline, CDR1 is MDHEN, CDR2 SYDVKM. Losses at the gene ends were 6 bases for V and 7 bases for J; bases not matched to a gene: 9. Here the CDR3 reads CASRTQGLWNEQFF. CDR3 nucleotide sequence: TGTGCCAGCAGAACACAGGGGTTATGGAATGAGCAGTTCTTC.

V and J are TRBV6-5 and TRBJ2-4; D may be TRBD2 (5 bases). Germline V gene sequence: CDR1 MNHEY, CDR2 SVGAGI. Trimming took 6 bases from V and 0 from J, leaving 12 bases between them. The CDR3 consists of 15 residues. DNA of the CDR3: TGTGCCAGCAGCCCGGGGTCCGTAGCCAAAAACATTCAGTACTTC. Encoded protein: CASSPGSVAKNIQYF.

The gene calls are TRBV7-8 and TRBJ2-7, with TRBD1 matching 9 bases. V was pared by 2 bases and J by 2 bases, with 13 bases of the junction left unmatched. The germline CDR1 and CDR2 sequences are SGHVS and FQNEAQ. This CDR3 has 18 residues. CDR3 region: CASSLKPGDRVLPYEQYF. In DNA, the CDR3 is TGTGCCAGCAGCTTAAAACCCGGGGACAGGGTTCTCCCCTACGAGCAGTACTTC.

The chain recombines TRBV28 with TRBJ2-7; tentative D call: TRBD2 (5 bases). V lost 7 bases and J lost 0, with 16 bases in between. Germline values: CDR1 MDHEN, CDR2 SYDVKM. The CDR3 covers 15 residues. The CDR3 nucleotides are TGTGCCAGCAACGTGAGAGGGCTCTTCTCCTACGAGCAGTACTTC. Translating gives CASNVRGLFSYEQYF.

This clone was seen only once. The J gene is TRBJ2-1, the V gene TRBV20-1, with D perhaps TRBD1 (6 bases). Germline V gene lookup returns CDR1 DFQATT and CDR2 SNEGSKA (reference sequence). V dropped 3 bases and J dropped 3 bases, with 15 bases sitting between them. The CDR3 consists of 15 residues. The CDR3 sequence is CSASRGSTGYNEQFF. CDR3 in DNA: TGCAGTGCTAGTAGGGGGAGTACGGGCTACAATGAGCAGTTCTTC.

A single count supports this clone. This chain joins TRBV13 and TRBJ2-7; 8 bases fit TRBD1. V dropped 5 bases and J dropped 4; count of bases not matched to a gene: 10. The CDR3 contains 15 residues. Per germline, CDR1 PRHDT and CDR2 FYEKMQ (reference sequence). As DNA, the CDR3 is TGTGCCAGCAGCCAAGGCGCAGGGGGCCGGTACGAGCAGTACTTC. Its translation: CASSQGAGGRYEQYF.

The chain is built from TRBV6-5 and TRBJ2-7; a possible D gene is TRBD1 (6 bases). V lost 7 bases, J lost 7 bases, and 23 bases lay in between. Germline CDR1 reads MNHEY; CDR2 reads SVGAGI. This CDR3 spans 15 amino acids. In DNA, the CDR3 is TGTGCCAGCAAACTACAGGGTGGGGAAGGATGGGAGCAGTACTTC. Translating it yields CASKLQGGEGWEQYF.

This chain's CDR3 is CASSPRQNYEQYF. CDR3 coding DNA: TGTGCCAGCTCACCCCGACAGAACTACGAGCAGTACTTC. V gene TRBV18 combines with J gene TRBJ2-7, with TRBD1 as a possible D gene (5 bases). The CDR3 is 13 residues long. The V and J ends lost 3 bases and 3 bases respectively, with 9 bases between them. Germline loops: CDR1 KGHSH, CDR2 LQKENI. Drawing the rest from reference TRBV18 and TRBJ2-7, the complete variable domain is NAGVMQNPRHLVRRRGQEARLRCSPMKGHSHVYWYRQLPEEGLKFMVYLQKENIIDESGMPKERFSAEFPKEGPSILRIQQVVRGDSAAYFCASSPRQNYEQYFGPGTRLTVT.

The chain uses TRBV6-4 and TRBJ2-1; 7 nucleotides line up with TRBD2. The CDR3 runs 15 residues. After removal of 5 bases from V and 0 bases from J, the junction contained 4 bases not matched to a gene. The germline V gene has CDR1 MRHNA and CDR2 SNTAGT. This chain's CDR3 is CASSRGTNSYNEQFF. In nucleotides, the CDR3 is TGTGCCAGCAGTCGGGGGACTAACTCCTACAATGAGCAGTTCTTC.

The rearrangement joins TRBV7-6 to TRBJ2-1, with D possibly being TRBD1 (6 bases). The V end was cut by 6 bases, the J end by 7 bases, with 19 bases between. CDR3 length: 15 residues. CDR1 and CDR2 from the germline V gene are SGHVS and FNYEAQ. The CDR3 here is CASSPGAETTNEQFF. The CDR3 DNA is TGTGCCAGCAGTCCAGGGGCGGAAACTACTAATGAGCAGTTCTTC.

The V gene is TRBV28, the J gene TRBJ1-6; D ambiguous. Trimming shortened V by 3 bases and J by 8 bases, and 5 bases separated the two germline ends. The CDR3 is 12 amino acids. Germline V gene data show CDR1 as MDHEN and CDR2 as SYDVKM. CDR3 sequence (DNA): TGTGCCAGCAGTTTCCGGGATTCACCCCTCCACTTT. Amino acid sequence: CASSFRDSPLHF.

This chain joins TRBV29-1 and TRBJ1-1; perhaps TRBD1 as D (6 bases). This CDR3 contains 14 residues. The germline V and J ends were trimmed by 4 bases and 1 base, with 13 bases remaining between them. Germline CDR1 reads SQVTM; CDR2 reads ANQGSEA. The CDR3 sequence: CSVVLQGWNTEAFF. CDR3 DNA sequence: TGCAGCGTTGTGCTGCAGGGGTGGAACACTGAAGCTTTCTTT. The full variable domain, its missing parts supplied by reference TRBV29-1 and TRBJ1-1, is SAVISQKPSRDICQRGTSLTIQCQVDSQVTMMFWYRQQPGQSLTLIATANQGSEATYESGFVIDKFPISRPNLTFSTLTVSNMSPEDSSIYLCSVVLQGWNTEAFFGQGTRLTVV.

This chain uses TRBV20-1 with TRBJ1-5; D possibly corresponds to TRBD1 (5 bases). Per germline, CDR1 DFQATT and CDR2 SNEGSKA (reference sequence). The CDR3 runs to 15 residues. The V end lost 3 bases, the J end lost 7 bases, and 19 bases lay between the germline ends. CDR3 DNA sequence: TGCAGTGCTAGTCAGGGCGGCTCTTCGGACCAGCCCCAGCATTTT. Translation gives CSASQGGSSDQPQHF.

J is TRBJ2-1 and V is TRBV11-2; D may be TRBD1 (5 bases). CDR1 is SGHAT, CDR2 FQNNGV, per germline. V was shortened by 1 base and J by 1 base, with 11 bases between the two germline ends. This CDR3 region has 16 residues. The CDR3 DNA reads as TGTGCCAGCAGCTTAGTAGGGGCAGAATCCTACAATGAGCAGTTCTTC. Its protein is CASSLVGAESYNEQFF.